The entry that follows covers one T cell receptor beta chain sequence. An end of the junction differs from the germline gene, which may be a read error. The sample is drawn from a study of cytomegalovirus exposure and HLA in healthy donors. The PCR made use of 60 Vbeta and 13 Jbeta primers. Generated by immunoSEQ multiplex PCR, the TCRdb table keeps only in-frame clones and is missing some. This sample has fewer than 200,000 clones, with 82% found just once. The clonotype was recovered from a male donor in good health and CMV-seronegative. Source material: PBMCs.

Here the CDR3 DNA reads TGTTCCAGCAGCAATCGGGACAGTTCCTACGAGCAGTACTTC. Translation: CSSSNRDSSYEQYF. This sequence joins TRBV7-9 and TRBJ2-7, with 7 bases fitting TRBD1. The CDR3 consists of 14 residues. Germline loops: CDR1 SEHNR, CDR2 FQNEAQ (reference sequence).